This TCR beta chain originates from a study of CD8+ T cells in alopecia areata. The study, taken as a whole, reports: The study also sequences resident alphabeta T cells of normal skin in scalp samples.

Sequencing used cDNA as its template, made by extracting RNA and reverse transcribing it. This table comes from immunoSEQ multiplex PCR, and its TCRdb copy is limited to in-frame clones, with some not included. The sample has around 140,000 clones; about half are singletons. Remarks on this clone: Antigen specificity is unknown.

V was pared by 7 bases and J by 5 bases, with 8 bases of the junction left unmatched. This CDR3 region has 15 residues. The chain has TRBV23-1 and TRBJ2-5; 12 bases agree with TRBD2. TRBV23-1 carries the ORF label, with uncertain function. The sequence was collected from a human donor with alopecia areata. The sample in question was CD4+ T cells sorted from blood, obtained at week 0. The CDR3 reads CASNETSGSGETQYF. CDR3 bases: TGCGCCAGCAATGAGACTAGCGGGAGTGGGGAGACCCAGTACTTC.